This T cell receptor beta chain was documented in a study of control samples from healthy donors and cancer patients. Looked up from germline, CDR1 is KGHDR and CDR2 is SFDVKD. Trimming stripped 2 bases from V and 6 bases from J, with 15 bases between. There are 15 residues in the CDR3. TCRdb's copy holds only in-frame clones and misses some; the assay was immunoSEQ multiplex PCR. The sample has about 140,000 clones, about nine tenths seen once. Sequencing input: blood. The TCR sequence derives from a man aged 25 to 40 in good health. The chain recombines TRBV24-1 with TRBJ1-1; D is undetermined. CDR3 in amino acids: CATSDSGLGGAEAFF. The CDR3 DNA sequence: TGTGCCACCAGTGATTCAGGATTGGGCGGGGCTGAAGCTTTCTTT.